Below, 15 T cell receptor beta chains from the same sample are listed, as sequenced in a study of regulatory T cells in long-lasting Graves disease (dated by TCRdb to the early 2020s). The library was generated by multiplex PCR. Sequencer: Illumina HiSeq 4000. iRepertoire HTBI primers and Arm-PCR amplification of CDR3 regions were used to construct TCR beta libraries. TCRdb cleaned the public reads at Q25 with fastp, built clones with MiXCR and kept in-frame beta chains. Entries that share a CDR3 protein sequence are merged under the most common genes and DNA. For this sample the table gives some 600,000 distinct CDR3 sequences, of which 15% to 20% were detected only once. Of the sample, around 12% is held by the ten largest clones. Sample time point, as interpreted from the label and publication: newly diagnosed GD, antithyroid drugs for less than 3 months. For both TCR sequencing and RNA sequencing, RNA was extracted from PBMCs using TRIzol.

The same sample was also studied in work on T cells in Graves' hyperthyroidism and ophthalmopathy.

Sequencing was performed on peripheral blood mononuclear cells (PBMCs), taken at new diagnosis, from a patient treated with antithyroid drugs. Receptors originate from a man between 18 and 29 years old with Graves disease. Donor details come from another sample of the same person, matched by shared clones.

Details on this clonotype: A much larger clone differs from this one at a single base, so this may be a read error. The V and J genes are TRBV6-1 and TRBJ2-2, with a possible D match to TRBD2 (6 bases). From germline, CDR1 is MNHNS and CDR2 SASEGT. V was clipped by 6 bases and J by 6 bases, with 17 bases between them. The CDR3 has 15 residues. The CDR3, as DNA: TGTGCCAGCAGGTCCGGGGGAGCTGCGTCCGGGGAGCTGTTTTTT. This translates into CASRSGGAASGELFF.

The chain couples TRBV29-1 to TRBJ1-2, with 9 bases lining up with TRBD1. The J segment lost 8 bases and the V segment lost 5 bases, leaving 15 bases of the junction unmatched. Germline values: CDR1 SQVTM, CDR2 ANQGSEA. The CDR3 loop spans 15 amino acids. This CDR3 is CSVPSLWGQGRGYTF. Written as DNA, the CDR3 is TGCAGCGTTCCGAGCTTATGGGGACAGGGACGGGGCTACACCTTC.

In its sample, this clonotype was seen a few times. The CDR3 is CSARSKGWGNIQYF. As DNA, the CDR3 is TGCAGTGCTAGGTCAAAGGGGTGGGGAAACATTCAGTACTTC. This chain links TRBV20-1 with TRBJ2-4; a possible D gene is TRBD1 (5 bases). The CDR3 consists of 14 residues. Germline V gives CDR1 DFQATT, CDR2 SNEGSKA (reference sequence). V was trimmed by 3 bases and J by 6 bases, leaving 15 bases between them.

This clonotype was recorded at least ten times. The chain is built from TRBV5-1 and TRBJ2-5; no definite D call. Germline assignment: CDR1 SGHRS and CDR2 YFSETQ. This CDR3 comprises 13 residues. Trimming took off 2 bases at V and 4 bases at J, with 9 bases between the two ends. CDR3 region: CASSLDQGETQYF. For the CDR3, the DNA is TGCGCCAGCAGCTTAGATCAAGGAGAGACCCAGTACTTC.

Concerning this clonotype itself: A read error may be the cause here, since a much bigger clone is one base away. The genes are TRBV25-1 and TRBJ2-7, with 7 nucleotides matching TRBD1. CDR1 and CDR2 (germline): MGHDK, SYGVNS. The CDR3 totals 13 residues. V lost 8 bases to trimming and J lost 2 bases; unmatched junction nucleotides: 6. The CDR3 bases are TGTGCCAGCCGGGGACAGAGCACCTACGAGCAGTACTTC. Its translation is CASRGQSTYEQYF.

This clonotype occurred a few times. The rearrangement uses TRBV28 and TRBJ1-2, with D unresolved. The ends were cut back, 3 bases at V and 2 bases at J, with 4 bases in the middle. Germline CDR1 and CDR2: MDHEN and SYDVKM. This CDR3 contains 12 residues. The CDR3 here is CASSFPNYGYTF. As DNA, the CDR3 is TGTGCCAGCAGTTTTCCCAACTATGGCTACACCTTC.

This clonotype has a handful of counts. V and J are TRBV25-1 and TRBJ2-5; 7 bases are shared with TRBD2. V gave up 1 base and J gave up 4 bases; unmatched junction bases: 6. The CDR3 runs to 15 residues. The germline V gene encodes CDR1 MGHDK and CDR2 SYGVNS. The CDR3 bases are TGTGCCAGCAGTGAATTTCTAGCGGTAGGAGAGACCCAGTACTTC. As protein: CASSEFLAVGETQYF.

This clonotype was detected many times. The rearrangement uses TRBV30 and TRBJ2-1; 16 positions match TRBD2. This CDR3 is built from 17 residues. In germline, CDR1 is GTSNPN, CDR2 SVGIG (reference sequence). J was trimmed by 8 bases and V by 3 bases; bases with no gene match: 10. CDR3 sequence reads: CAWRRGTSGRARDEQFF. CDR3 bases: TGTGCCTGGAGACGAGGGACTAGCGGGAGGGCCCGGGATGAGCAGTTCTTC. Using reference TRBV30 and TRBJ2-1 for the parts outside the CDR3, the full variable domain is SQTIHQWPATLVQPVGSPLSLECTVEGTSNPNLYWYRQAAGRGLQLLFYSVGIGQISSEVPQNLSASRPQDRQFILSSKKLLLSDSGFYLCAWRRGTSGRARDEQFFGPGTRLTVL.

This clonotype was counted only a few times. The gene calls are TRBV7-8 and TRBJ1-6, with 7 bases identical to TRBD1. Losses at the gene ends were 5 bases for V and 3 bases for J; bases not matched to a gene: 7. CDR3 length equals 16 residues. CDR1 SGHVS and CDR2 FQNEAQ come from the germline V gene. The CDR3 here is CASSRGTENYNSPLHF. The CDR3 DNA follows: TGTGCCAGCAGCAGGGGGACAGAAAACTATAATTCACCCCTCCACTTT.

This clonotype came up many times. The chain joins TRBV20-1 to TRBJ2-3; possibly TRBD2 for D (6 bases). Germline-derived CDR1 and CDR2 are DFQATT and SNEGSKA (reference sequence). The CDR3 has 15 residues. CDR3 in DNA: TGCAGCCTGCTCGAGCCGGCGGGAAGCACAGATACGCAGTATTTT. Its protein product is CSLLEPAGSTDTQYF.

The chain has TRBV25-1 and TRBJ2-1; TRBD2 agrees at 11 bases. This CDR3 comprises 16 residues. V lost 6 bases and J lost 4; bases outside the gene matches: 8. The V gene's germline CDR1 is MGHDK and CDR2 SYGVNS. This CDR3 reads CASSPRLAGGYNEQFF. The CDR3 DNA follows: TGTGCCAGCAGCCCTCGCCTAGCGGGAGGATACAATGAGCAGTTCTTC.

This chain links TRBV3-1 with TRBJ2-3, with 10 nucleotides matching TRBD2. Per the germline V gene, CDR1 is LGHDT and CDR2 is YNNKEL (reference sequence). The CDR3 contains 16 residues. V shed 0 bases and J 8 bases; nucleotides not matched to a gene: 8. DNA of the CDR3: TGTGCCAGCAGCCAAGATATAGCGGGAGGCACCGCTACGCAGTATTTT. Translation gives CASSQDIAGGTATQYF.

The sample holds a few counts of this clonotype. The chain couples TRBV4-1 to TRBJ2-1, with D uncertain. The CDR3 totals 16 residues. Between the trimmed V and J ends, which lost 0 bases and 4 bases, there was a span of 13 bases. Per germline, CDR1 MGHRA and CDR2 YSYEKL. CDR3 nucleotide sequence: TGCGCCAGCAGCCAAGAAGAACAGCGCGGATACAATGAGCAGTTCTTC. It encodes CASSQEEQRGYNEQFF.

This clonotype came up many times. CDR3: CASSEVDGVRYEQYF. In DNA form, the CDR3 reads TGTGCCAGCAGTGAAGTAGATGGGGTACGCTACGAGCAGTACTTC. This sequence joins TRBV2 and TRBJ2-7; D is ambiguous. The V end was cut by 1 base, the J end by 3 bases, with 13 bases between. From germline, CDR1 is SNHLY and CDR2 FYNNEI. This CDR3 comprises 15 residues.

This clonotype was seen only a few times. CDR3 coding DNA: TGTGCCAGCAGTTACGGCAGCCCAGGGGTTTACAATGAGCAGTTCTTC. Translated, it gives CASSYGSPGVYNEQFF. The chain has TRBV6-2 or TRBV6-3 and TRBJ2-1; D possibly corresponds to TRBD1 (6 bases). Germline-derived CDR1 and CDR2 are MNHEY and SVGEGT. V was trimmed by 2 bases and J by 4 bases, leaving 15 bases between them. The CDR3 covers 16 residues.